This T cell receptor beta chain was sequenced in a study of CD8+CD57+ T cells in acquired aplastic anemia. Notes on the study in general: Patients and controls had CD8+ Simpson's diversity values that were not significantly distinct. There were twenty-nine CD8+ CDR3 sequences that occurred in both patients and controls.

In its sample, this clonotype is medium-sized. Its antigen is unidentified. According to the study, genomic DNA was the template for TCR beta VDJ and CDR3 profiling. Each CDR3 protein gets one entry after TCRdb re-called the reads with MiXCR. The table shows about 180,000 distinct CDR3 sequences, with around 60% occurring only once. Individuals selected for sequencing had exhibited CD8+CD57+ cell expansion on flow cytometry. Severe acquired aplastic anemia was diagnosed in all patients. The J segment lost 0 bases and the V segment lost 0 bases, leaving 5 bases of the junction unmatched. Germline values: CDR1 SNHLY, CDR2 FYNNEI. The CDR3 runs 16 residues.

Source material: sorted CD4+, CD8+, or CD8+CD57+ T cells (not recorded which) from PBMCs. The clonotype was recovered from a human donor with aplastic anemia. This chain joins TRBV2 and TRBJ2-7; 7 positions agree with TRBD1. The CDR3 region is CASSEAGTASSYEQYF. The CDR3, as DNA: TGTGCCAGCAGTGAAGCCGGGACAGCGAGCTCCTACGAGCAGTACTTC.